This passage covers 22 T cell receptor beta chains from one sample sequenced in a study of T-cell memory formation after mild COVID-19. TCRdb re-called the 5' RACE reads through MiXCR, storing one row per CDR3 protein. The sample records 200,000 to 250,000 distinct CDR3 sequences, 8% to 10% being singletons. Sequences were obtained from PBMCs or a T cell subset sorted from them (not recorded which). These receptors were obtained from a man between 18 and 35 years old who had mild COVID-19 (a few samples of this study predate the infection). Cell type and time point are not known.

This clonotype has a handful of counts. The gene calls are TRBV7-7 and TRBJ2-7; D may correspond to TRBD1 or TRBD2 (5 bases each). CDR3 length: 13 residues. Trimming stripped 3 bases from V and 3 bases from J, with 9 bases between. Germline assignment: CDR1 SSHAT and CDR2 FNYEAQ (reference sequence). The DNA of the CDR3 is TGTGCCAGCAGCTTGGGACCGGACTACGAGCAGTACTTC. This sequence encodes CASSLGPDYEQYF. Full variable domain (remainder filled in from reference TRBV7-7 and TRBJ2-7): GAGVSQSPRYKVTKRGQDVTLRCDPISSHATLYWYQQALGQGPEFLTYFNYEAQPDKSGLPSDRFSAERPEGSISTLTIQRTEQRDSAMYRCASSLGPDYEQYFGPGTRLTVT.

This clonotype appeared a few times. The rearrangement joins TRBV7-2 to TRBJ2-6, with 13 bases fitting TRBD2. CDR1 and CDR2 (germline): SGHTA, FQGNSA. The trim removed 6 bases at V and 4 bases at J, leaving 9 bases unmatched. The CDR3 is 18 amino acids. CDR3 amino acids: CASRPRTSGGYGANVLTF. CDR3 in DNA: TGTGCCAGCAGGCCTAGGACTAGCGGGGGATACGGGGCCAACGTCCTGACTTTC.

The chain couples TRBV7-2 to TRBJ1-3; 8 bases match TRBD1. The germline gives CDR1 SGHTA, CDR2 FQGNSA. The CDR3 is 15 residues long. Losses at the gene ends were 4 bases for V and 4 bases for J; bases not matched to a gene: 6. CDR3 protein: CASSSWTGSGNTIYF. CDR3 nucleotide sequence: TGTGCCAGCAGCTCCTGGACAGGGTCCGGAAACACCATATATTTT.

This clonotype showed up many times. The chain couples TRBV5-5 to TRBJ2-5; D is unclear. The V and J ends lost 2 bases and 0 bases respectively, with 5 bases between them. The CDR3 runs 13 residues. Germline V gene data show CDR1 as SGHKS and CDR2 as YYEKEE (reference sequence). Written as DNA, the CDR3 is TGTGCCAGCAGCTTCGAAGACCAAGAGACCCAGTACTTC. Translated: CASSFEDQETQYF.

The V gene is TRBV6-5, the J gene TRBJ2-1, with D unresolved. CDR3 length: 13 residues. The V end lost 6 bases, the J end lost 4 bases, and 10 bases lay between the germline ends. CDR1 and CDR2 from the germline V gene are MNHEY and SVGAGI. Written as DNA, the CDR3 is TGTGCCAGCAGCCTGTATGGTTACAATGAGCAGTTCTTC. Protein product: CASSLYGYNEQFF.

The chain is built from TRBV6-6 and TRBJ2-7, with TRBD1 matching 8 bases. CDR1 is MNHNY and CDR2 is SVGAGI in the germline V gene (reference sequence). CDR3 size: 14 residues. The V segment lost 6 bases and the J segment 11 bases; nucleotides outside the gene matches: 15. CDR3 sequence (DNA): TGTGCCAGCAGCAACGACAGGGGAGAGCTTTGGGAGTACGTC. Translation gives CASSNDRGELWEYV.

The genes are TRBV4-1 and TRBJ2-7; D possibly corresponds to TRBD1 (6 bases). Germline V gives CDR1 MGHRA, CDR2 YSYEKL. There are 15 residues in the CDR3. Deletions cut 0 bases from V and 3 bases from J, with 12 bases between. CDR3 amino acids: CASSQDQGSRYEQYF. The DNA of the CDR3 is TGCGCCAGCAGCCAAGATCAGGGGTCTCGCTACGAGCAGTACTTC.

The CDR3 DNA reads as TGTGCCAGCAGCCCCTACAGGGCTGGCTACACCTTC. It is translated as CASSPYRAGYTF. V and J are TRBV6-6 and TRBJ1-2, with a tentative D call TRBD1 (6 bases). The germline V and J ends were trimmed by 6 bases and 7 bases, with 12 bases remaining between them. The CDR3 contains 12 residues. Germline loops: CDR1 MNHNY, CDR2 SVGAGI (reference sequence).

In this sample, this clonotype turned up a few times. This chain joins TRBV3-1 and TRBJ2-1; D gene uncertain. The CDR3 is 15 residues long. V lost 0 bases and J lost 2, with 8 bases in between. Looked up from germline, CDR1 is LGHDT and CDR2 is YNNKEL (reference sequence). The CDR3 loop reads CASSQDRVPYNEQFF. The DNA for the CDR3 is TGTGCCAGCAGCCAAGACCGGGTACCCTACAATGAGCAGTTCTTC.

V gene TRBV7-9 combines with J gene TRBJ1-1, with D hard to call. The CDR3 has 12 amino acids. V dropped 5 bases and J dropped 6 bases, with 10 bases sitting between them. Germline values: CDR1 SEHNR, CDR2 FQNEAQ (reference sequence). As DNA, the CDR3 is TGTGCCAGCAGCATCGTAGGCCCTGAAGCTTTCTTT. This translates into CASSIVGPEAFF.

This clonotype has at least ten counts. V and J are TRBV5-1 and TRBJ1-3; D is undetermined. The V and J ends lost 2 bases and 5 bases respectively, with 11 bases between them. This CDR3 spans 14 amino acids. Germline assignment: CDR1 SGHRS and CDR2 YFSETQ. The CDR3, as DNA: TGCGCCAGCAGCTTATTCGGTTGGAGAAACACCATATATTTT. Its translation is CASSLFGWRNTIYF.

This clonotype has just a few counts. The chain is built from TRBV5-1 and TRBJ2-5; a possible D gene is TRBD1 (6 bases). Trimming stripped 1 base from V and 0 bases from J, with 10 bases between. The CDR3 runs to 15 residues. Looked up from germline, CDR1 is SGHRS and CDR2 is YFSETQ. The CDR3 is CASSLFSGDQETQYF. CDR3 coding DNA: TGCGCCAGCAGCTTGTTTTCAGGGGACCAAGAGACCCAGTACTTC.

In its sample, this clonotype was seen many times. The chain combines TRBV4-1 with TRBJ2-2; no clear D. The V end was cut by 1 base, the J end by 6 bases, with 12 bases between. From germline, CDR1 is MGHRA and CDR2 YSYEKL. There are 15 residues in the CDR3. The CDR3 loop is CASSQAVPIPGELFF. The CDR3 DNA reads as TGCGCCAGCAGCCAAGCCGTACCCATCCCCGGGGAGCTGTTTTTT.

The chain has TRBV20-1 and TRBJ2-5; D might be TRBD2 (5 bases). There are 14 residues in the CDR3. Trimming took off 5 bases at V and 5 bases at J, with 18 bases between the two ends. Germline values: CDR1 DFQATT, CDR2 SNEGSKA (reference sequence). CDR3 sequence (DNA): TGCAGTGCTGCGCGAGGGCCCCGCGGGGAGACCCAGTACTTC. Translating it yields CSAARGPRGETQYF.

This clonotype has a count of ten or more. This chain joins TRBV7-2 and TRBJ2-3; D remains unclear. The CDR3 sequence is 13 residues long. Germline V CDR1 and CDR2: SGHTA, FQGNSA. Trimming shortened V by 1 base and J by 6 bases, and 8 bases separated the two germline ends. The CDR3 DNA follows: TGTGCCAGCAGCTTAGGGAACGGGGATACGCAGTATTTT. Protein: CASSLGNGDTQYF.

This clonotype was seen only a few times. The CDR3 DNA follows: TGCGCCAGCAGCTTACCGGACAGGAACTATGGCTACACCTTC. Its translation: CASSLPDRNYGYTF. The chain recombines TRBV5-1 with TRBJ1-2; 7 bases map to TRBD1. The J segment lost 2 bases and the V segment lost 2 bases, leaving 3 bases of the junction unmatched. CDR1 and CDR2 (germline): SGHRS, YFSETQ. CDR3 size: 14 residues.

Ten or more counts support this clonotype. The chain links TRBV7-2 to TRBJ2-2; 7 nucleotides match TRBD2. This CDR3 is 17 amino acids long. With 1 base clipped from V and 0 bases from J, the junction kept 5 bases outside the gene matches. CDR1 and CDR2 (germline): SGHTA, FQGNSA. The CDR3 region has the DNA TGTGCCAGCAGCTTAGAACCGGCGGGAGCGAACACCGGGGAGCTGTTTTTT. It yields the protein CASSLEPAGANTGELFF. The full variable domain, with the rest looked up from reference TRBV7-2 and TRBJ2-2, is GAGVSQSPSNKVTEKGKDVELRCDPISGHTALYWYRQSLGQGLEFLIYFQGNSAPDKSGLPSDRFSAERTGGSVSTLTIQRTQQEDSAVYLCASSLEPAGANTGELFFGEGSRLTVL.

This chain joins TRBV5-5 and TRBJ2-7; 8 bases agree with TRBD2. Germline V gene data show CDR1 as SGHKS and CDR2 as YYEKEE (reference sequence). CDR3 size: 16 residues. J lost 0 bases, V lost 3 bases, and 8 bases had no gene match. This CDR3 reads CASSSTTSGSSYEQYV. The CDR3 nucleotides read TGTGCCAGCAGCTCCACAACTAGCGGCAGCTCCTACGAGCAGTACGTC.

This sequence joins TRBV28 and TRBJ1-4; D is perhaps TRBD1 (6 bases). V dropped 6 bases and J dropped 8 bases, with 28 bases sitting between them. Per germline, CDR1 MDHEN and CDR2 SYDVKM. The CDR3 covers 18 residues. The CDR3 sequence: CASSPFGTGRGRGEKLFF. CDR3 sequence (DNA): TGTGCCAGCAGCCCATTTGGCACAGGGCGGGGACGTGGGGAAAAACTGTTTTTT.

This clonotype turned up a few times. This sequence joins TRBV7-9 and TRBJ1-2; TRBD1 agrees at 8 bases. V gave up 5 bases and J gave up 4 bases; unmatched junction bases: 9. CDR1 and CDR2 from the germline V gene are SEHNR and FQNEAQ (reference sequence). This CDR3 region has 15 residues. The CDR3 nucleotides read TGTGCCAGCAGCGCGCGACAGGGGCCTTCCTATGGCTACACCTTC. Its translation: CASSARQGPSYGYTF.

This clonotype was picked up many times. The chain couples TRBV7-2 to TRBJ2-7; no definite D call. The CDR3 covers 14 residues. The V gene lost 1 base and the J gene lost 5 bases, with 12 bases spanning the gap. Germline-derived CDR1 and CDR2 are SGHTA and FQGNSA. DNA for the CDR3: TGTGCCAGCAGCTTAGGCCCCTTAGTCCACGAGCAGTACGTC. Its protein is CASSLGPLVHEQYV.

This clonotype was seen more than once but under ten times. The chain carries TRBV29-1 and TRBJ2-2; 7 bases agree with TRBD1. This CDR3 region has 13 residues. Trimming took 6 bases from V and 4 from J; bases not matched to a gene: 5. In germline, CDR1 is SQVTM, CDR2 ANQGSEA. In DNA, the CDR3 is TGCAGCGTGTACAGGGGTGGCACCGGGGAGCTGTTTTTT. Protein product: CSVYRGGTGELFF.